Listed below are T cell receptor beta chains from one sample, sequenced in a study of shared clonotypes between healthy human individuals. Method: immunoSEQ multiplex PCR; TCRdb's copy keeps in-frame clones and lacks some. The data show 1 million to 1.3 million clones, around 78% seen once. What was sequenced was memory CD4+ T cells from PBMCs. These receptor sequences come from a man aged 18-30 years in good health. Some clones in this sample may be carry-over from other donors' samples. The CDR3 runs from the conserved cysteine through the conserved F or W. The D gene is left open where the match is weak. Clone size is given for some rows only: seen once, a few or many times, or a class if the clone is expanded.

abundance: NA
d_gene: NA
j_gene: TRBJ2-7
v_gene: TRBV28
CDR3aa: CASSSPTGLSSGEQYF
CDR3nt: TGTGCCAGCAGTTCCCCAACGGGACTTTCAAGTGGCGAGCAGTACTTC

abundance: NA
d_gene: NA
j_gene: TRBJ2-7
v_gene: TRBV6-5
CDR3aa: CASSYGRAYQGEQYF
CDR3nt: TGTGCCAGCAGTTACGGGCGGGCTTACCAAGGGGAGCAGTACTTC

abundance: NA
d_gene: TRBD2
j_gene: TRBJ2-1
v_gene: TRBV30
CDR3aa: CAWSTWTSGHNEQFF
CDR3nt: TGTGCCTGGAGTACATGGACTAGCGGTCACAATGAGCAGTTCTTC

abundance: once
d_gene: NA
j_gene: TRBJ1-5
v_gene: TRBV27
CDR3aa: CASSSLVGGNSNQPQHF
CDR3nt: TGTGCCAGCAGTTCCCTCGTGGGGGGAAATAGCAATCAGCCCCAGCATTTT

abundance: NA
d_gene: TRBD2
j_gene: TRBJ2-1
v_gene: TRBV4-2
CDR3aa: CASSRGLAGGVGEQFF
CDR3nt: TGTGCCAGCAGCCGCGGACTAGCGGGAGGAGTGGGGGAGCAGTTCTTC

abundance: NA
d_gene: NA
j_gene: TRBJ1-1
v_gene: TRBV2
CDR3aa: CASSGQFGAEAFF
CDR3nt: TGTGCCAGCAGCGGACAGTTCGGGGCTGAAGCTTTCTTT

abundance: NA
d_gene: NA
j_gene: TRBJ2-1
v_gene: TRBV15
CDR3aa: CATSRDEGAYNEQFF
CDR3nt: TGTGCCACCAGCAGAGATGAGGGGGCCTACAATGAGCAGTTCTTC

abundance: NA
d_gene: NA
j_gene: TRBJ2-1
v_gene: TRBV20-1
CDR3aa: CSARRVNEQFF
CDR3nt: TGCAGTGCTAGGCGAGTCAATGAGCAGTTCTTC

abundance: many
d_gene: NA
j_gene: TRBJ1-3
v_gene: TRBV7-2
CDR3aa: CASSPSWGTGNTIYF
CDR3nt: TGTGCCAGCAGCCCTAGCTGGGGGACTGGAAACACCATATATTTT

abundance: NA
d_gene: TRBD2
j_gene: TRBJ2-5
v_gene: TRBV11-2
CDR3aa: CASSPGRQGGQETQYF
CDR3nt: TGTGCCAGCAGCCCCGGGAGGCAGGGAGGTCAAGAGACCCAGTACTTC

abundance: NA
d_gene: NA
j_gene: TRBJ2-7
v_gene: TRBV11-1
CDR3aa: CASSLDGRGSEQYF
CDR3nt: TGTGCCAGCAGCTTAGACGGCAGGGGATCCGAGCAGTACTTC

abundance: NA
d_gene: TRBD1
j_gene: TRBJ2-1
v_gene: TRBV27
CDR3aa: CASSPPPGQGYNEQFF
CDR3nt: TGTGCCAGCAGTCCACCCCCGGGACAGGGCTACAATGAGCAGTTCTTC

abundance: NA
d_gene: NA
j_gene: TRBJ2-3
v_gene: TRBV9
CDR3aa: CASSVDQGSDTQYF
CDR3nt: TGTGCCAGCAGCGTAGATCAGGGTTCAGATACGCAGTATTTT

abundance: NA
d_gene: NA
j_gene: TRBJ1-4
v_gene: TRBV30
CDR3aa: CAWKRANEKLFF
CDR3nt: TGTGCCTGGAAAAGGGCAAATGAAAAACTGTTTTTT

abundance: NA
d_gene: NA
j_gene: TRBJ2-3
v_gene: TRBV12-5
CDR3aa: CASGLGGQGDAQYF
CDR3nt: TGTGCAAGTGGCCTGGGCGGGCAAGGAGATGCGCAGTATTTT

abundance: many
d_gene: NA
j_gene: TRBJ1-1
v_gene: TRBV5-1
CDR3aa: CASSVNRASEAFF
CDR3nt: TGCGCCAGCAGCGTTAACAGGGCCTCTGAAGCTTTCTTT

abundance: NA
d_gene: TRBD2
j_gene: TRBJ2-3
v_gene: TRBV29-1
CDR3aa: CSVLSGSTSDTQYF
CDR3nt: TGCAGCGTTCTTAGCGGGAGTACATCAGATACGCAGTATTTT

abundance: NA
d_gene: NA
j_gene: TRBJ1-4
v_gene: TRBV19
CDR3aa: CASSGRNLEEKLFF
CDR3nt: TGTGCCAGTAGTGGGAGAAACCTGGAGGAAAAACTGTTTTTT

abundance: NA
d_gene: NA
j_gene: TRBJ1-2
v_gene: TRBV6-1
CDR3aa: CASSARTGYTF
CDR3nt: TGTGCCAGCAGTGCCCGCACTGGCTACACCTTC

abundance: NA
d_gene: NA
j_gene: TRBJ2-5
v_gene: TRBV9
CDR3aa: CASSDGTQTQETQYF
CDR3nt: TGTGCCAGCAGCGATGGGACGCAAACCCAAGAGACCCAGTACTTC

abundance: many
d_gene: NA
j_gene: TRBJ2-7
v_gene: TRBV5-1
CDR3aa: CASSLLNQQYF
CDR3nt: TGCGCCAGCAGCTTGTTAAACCAGCAGTACTTC

abundance: NA
d_gene: TRBD2
j_gene: TRBJ2-1
v_gene: TRBV27
CDR3aa: CASSRLAGDVNEQFF
CDR3nt: TGTGCCAGCAGTAGACTAGCGGGAGATGTCAATGAGCAGTTCTTC